The 9 T cell receptor beta chains in this list originate from one sample, sequenced in a study of blood T cell repertoires in COVID-19. Measured with immunoSEQ multiplex PCR; TCRdb has only the in-frame clones, and not every one. The sample shows roughly 400,000 clones, approximately 91% of them seen only once. The material sequenced was PBMCs or T cells enriched from blood (not recorded which). The receptors derive from a woman aged 18-29 years who had been exposed to COVID-19.

The rearrangement uses TRBV6-2 or TRBV6-3 and TRBJ1-1; no clear D. The CDR3 contains 14 residues. Germline lookup yields CDR1 MNHEY and CDR2 SVGEGT. V was cut by 5 bases and J by 5 bases, with 15 bases left in between. As DNA, the CDR3 is TGTGCCAGCAGTAACATGATCAGAGGGACTGAAGCTTTCTTT. Protein product: CASSNMIRGTEAFF.

This clone showed up just once. The chain links TRBV7-2 to TRBJ2-2; 10 positions agree with TRBD2. Trimming at V came to 5 bases and at J to 4 bases, leaving 10 bases not matched to a gene. The CDR3 consists of 17 residues. Germline-derived CDR1 and CDR2 are SGHTA and FQGNSA. CDR3 protein: CASSQTQTSGLTGELFF. CDR3 in DNA: TGTGCCAGCAGCCAGACGCAGACTAGCGGGCTCACCGGGGAGCTGTTTTTT. The whole variable domain, remainder taken from reference TRBV7-2 and TRBJ2-2, is GAGVSQSPSNKVTEKGKDVELRCDPISGHTALYWYRQSLGQGLEFLIYFQGNSAPDKSGLPSDRFSAERTGGSVSTLTIQRTQQEDSAVYLCASSQTQTSGLTGELFFGEGSRLTVL.

This chain joins TRBV30 and TRBJ2-1, with D possibly TRBD1 on 6 matching bases. Trimming pared 2 bases from V and 2 bases from J, leaving 13 bases between. CDR1 and CDR2 (germline): GTSNPN, SVGIG (reference sequence). CDR3 size: 15 residues. The CDR3 spells CAWSIADRPYNEQFF. The DNA for the CDR3 is TGTGCCTGGAGTATAGCAGACAGGCCCTACAATGAGCAGTTCTTC.

This chain uses TRBV3-1 (or the pseudogene TRBV3-2) with TRBJ2-5, with a possible D match to TRBD2 (6 bases). Germline assignment: CDR1 LGHDT and CDR2 YNNKEL (reference sequence). Trimming removed 0 bases at V and 10 bases at J, with 24 bases between. The CDR3 loop spans 17 amino acids. Written as DNA, the CDR3 is TGTGCCAGCAGCCAAGAAGGGCTAGCGTTCCCAAGAGAGTACCAGTACTTC. Protein sequence: CASSQEGLAFPREYQYF.

This chain connects TRBV5-1 to TRBJ1-3; the match to TRBD1 covers 8 bases. Per the germline V gene, CDR1 is SGHRS and CDR2 is YFSETQ. The J segment lost 2 bases and the V segment lost 4 bases, leaving 5 bases of the junction unmatched. The CDR3 is 15 amino acids. In DNA, the CDR3 is TGCGCCAGCAGCCCCGGACAGGGAGCTGGAAACACCATATATTTT. Its translation: CASSPGQGAGNTIYF.

V and J are TRBV6-5 and TRBJ1-4; TRBD1 is a possible D gene (6 bases). Germline values: CDR1 MNHEY, CDR2 SVGAGI. The CDR3 covers 13 residues. The V gene lost 11 bases and the J gene lost 8 bases, with 18 bases spanning the gap. The CDR3 DNA reads as TGTGCCGGGGGTCCCGGGACACTAGAAAAACTGTTTTTT. This sequence encodes CAGGPGTLEKLFF.

The V call is TRBV6-1, the J call TRBJ1-1; tentatively, D is TRBD1 (5 bases). The CDR3 totals 13 residues. Germline V lookup: CDR1 MNHNS, CDR2 SASEGT. Trimming stripped 3 bases from V and 9 bases from J, with 14 bases between. For the CDR3, the DNA is TGTGCCAGCAGTGAGAAAGGGGTCGGAAAAGCTTTCTTT. Residues: CASSEKGVGKAFF.

CDR3: CASSESIAGETQYF. DNA of the CDR3: TGCGCCAGCAGTGAGTCGATAGCGGGAGAGACCCAGTACTTC. The rearrangement uses TRBV10-1 and TRBJ2-5, with 7 bases aligning to TRBD2. V dropped 0 bases and J dropped 4; count of bases not matched to a gene: 2. There are 14 residues in the CDR3. Germline loops: CDR1 WNHNN, CDR2 SYGVQD (reference sequence).

The chain links TRBV28 to TRBJ2-3; D not resolved. Trimming left V 2 bases short and J 2 bases short, with 8 bases between. From germline, CDR1 is MDHEN and CDR2 SYDVKM. The CDR3 is made up of 14 amino acids. CDR3 loop: CASSLIEITDTQYF. The CDR3 nucleotides read TGTGCCAGCAGTTTAATCGAGATCACAGATACGCAGTATTTT.